The rows below give T cell receptor beta chains drawn from one sample of a study of T-cell memory formation after mild COVID-19. MiXCR, run by TCRdb on the 5' RACE reads, gives a single entry per CDR3 protein. This table holds a few hundred thousand distinct CDR3 sequences, 16% found once. Sequencing was done on a sample of PBMCs or a T cell subset sorted from them (not recorded which). These TCRs come from a man between 18 and 35 years old who had mild COVID-19 (a few samples of this study predate the infection). Cell type and time point are not known. Both conserved end residues are part of each CDR3. The order of the fields is V gene, CDR3 protein.

v_call: TRBV11-3
cdr3_aa: CASSLDHNDNEQFF

v_call: TRBV6-2/TRBV6-3
cdr3_aa: CASRSTGKGTGELFF

v_call: TRBV5-1
cdr3_aa: CASSLNRGNYGYTF

v_call: TRBV5-6
cdr3_aa: CASSLPGQGSEQYF

v_call: TRBV3-1
cdr3_aa: CASSQEDSAATEAFF

v_call: TRBV20-1
cdr3_aa: CSARDSLSNQPQHF

v_call: TRBV3-1
cdr3_aa: CASSQGTDGGSGYTF

v_call: TRBV12-5
cdr3_aa: CASGLGTVQETQYF

v_call: TRBV20-1
cdr3_aa: CSASAGYEQYF

v_call: TRBV19
cdr3_aa: CASSTSSSGANVLTF

v_call: TRBV5-1
cdr3_aa: CASSRPPGGGAGEQFF

v_call: TRBV4-1
cdr3_aa: CASSRGTGALYQPQHF

v_call: TRBV27
cdr3_aa: CASSFNGHPNYGYTF

v_call: TRBV4-3
cdr3_aa: CASTRVAGVRDTQYF

v_call: TRBV20-1
cdr3_aa: CSALKGGAQPQHF

v_call: TRBV4-3
cdr3_aa: CASTQGVETAYGYTF

v_call: TRBV9
cdr3_aa: CASSSRRTSGGTDTQYF

v_call: TRBV5-6
cdr3_aa: CASSLGPPQGDTQYF